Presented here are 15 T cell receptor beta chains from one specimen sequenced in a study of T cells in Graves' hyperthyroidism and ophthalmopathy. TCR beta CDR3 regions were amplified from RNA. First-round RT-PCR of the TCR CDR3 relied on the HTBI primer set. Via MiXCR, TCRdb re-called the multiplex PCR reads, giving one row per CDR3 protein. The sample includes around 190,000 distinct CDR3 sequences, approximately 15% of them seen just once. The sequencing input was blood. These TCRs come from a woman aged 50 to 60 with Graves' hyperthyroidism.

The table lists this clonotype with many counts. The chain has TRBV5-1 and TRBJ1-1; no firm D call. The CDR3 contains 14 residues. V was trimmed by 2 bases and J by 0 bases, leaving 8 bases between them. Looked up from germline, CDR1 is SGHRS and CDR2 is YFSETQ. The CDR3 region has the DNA TGCGCCAGCAGCTTCAGGAACTTGAACACTGAAGCTTTCTTT. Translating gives CASSFRNLNTEAFF.

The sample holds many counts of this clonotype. This chain's CDR3 is CASSQGLTGGFDYNEQFF. In DNA, the CDR3 is TGTGCCAGCAGCCAAGGCCTAACAGGGGGATTCGACTACAATGAGCAGTTCTTC. The chain links TRBV3-1 to TRBJ2-1; 8 nucleotides match TRBD1. V was pared by 1 base and J by 3 bases, with 11 bases of the junction left unmatched. The germline V gene has CDR1 LGHDT and CDR2 YNNKEL (reference sequence). The CDR3 length is 18 residues.

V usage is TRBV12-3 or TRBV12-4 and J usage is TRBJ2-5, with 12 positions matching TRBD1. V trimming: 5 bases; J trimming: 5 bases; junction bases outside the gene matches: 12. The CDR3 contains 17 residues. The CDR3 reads CASSPLRDRGLRETQYF. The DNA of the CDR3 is TGTGCCAGCAGTCCCTTGAGGGACAGGGGGCTGCGGGAGACCCAGTACTTC.

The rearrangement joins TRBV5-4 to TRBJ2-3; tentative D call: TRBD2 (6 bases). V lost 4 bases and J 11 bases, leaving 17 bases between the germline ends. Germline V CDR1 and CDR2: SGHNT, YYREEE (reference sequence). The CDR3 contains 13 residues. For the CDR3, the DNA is TGTGCCAGCAGCACCTCGGTGCGGGGTGTGCAGTATTTT. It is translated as CASSTSVRGVQYF.

CDR3 amino acids: CASNRRGGGTEAFF. The CDR3 DNA reads as TGTGCCAGCAATCGCAGGGGAGGCGGCACTGAAGCTTTCTTT. V gene TRBV12-3 or TRBV12-4 combines with J gene TRBJ1-1; D is perhaps TRBD1 (6 bases). CDR3 length: 14 amino acids. V dropped 7 bases and J dropped 4 bases, with 16 bases sitting between them.

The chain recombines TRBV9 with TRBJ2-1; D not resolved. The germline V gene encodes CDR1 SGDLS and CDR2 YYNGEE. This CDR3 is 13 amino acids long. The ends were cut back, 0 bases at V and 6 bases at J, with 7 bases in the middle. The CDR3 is CASSVGRLNEQFF. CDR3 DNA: TGTGCCAGCAGCGTAGGACGCCTCAATGAGCAGTTCTTC.

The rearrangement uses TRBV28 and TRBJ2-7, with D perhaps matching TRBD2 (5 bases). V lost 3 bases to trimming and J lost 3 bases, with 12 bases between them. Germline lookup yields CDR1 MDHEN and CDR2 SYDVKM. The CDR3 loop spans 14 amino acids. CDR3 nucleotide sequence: TGTGCCAGCAGTTTGGGGAGACTGGGCTACGAGCAGTACTTC. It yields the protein CASSLGRLGYEQYF.

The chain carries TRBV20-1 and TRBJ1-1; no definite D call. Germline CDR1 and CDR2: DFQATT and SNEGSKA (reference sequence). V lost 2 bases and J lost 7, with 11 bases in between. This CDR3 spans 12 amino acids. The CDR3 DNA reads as TGCAGTGCTAGAAAGTCAGAGAATGAAGCTTTCTTT. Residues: CSARKSENEAFF.

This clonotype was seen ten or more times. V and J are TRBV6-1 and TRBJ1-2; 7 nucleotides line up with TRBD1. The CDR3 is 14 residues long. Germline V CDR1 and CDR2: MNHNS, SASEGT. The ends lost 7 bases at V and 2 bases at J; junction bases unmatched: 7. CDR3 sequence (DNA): TGTGCCAGCAAGTGGGACAGCGGAAACTATGGCTACACCTTC. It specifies CASKWDSGNYGYTF.

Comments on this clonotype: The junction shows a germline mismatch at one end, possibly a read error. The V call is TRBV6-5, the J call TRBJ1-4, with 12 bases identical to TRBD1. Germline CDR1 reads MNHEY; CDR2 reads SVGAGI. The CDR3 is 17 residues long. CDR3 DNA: TGTGCCAGAAGTTCCACCGGGACAGGGGGCCCTAATGAAAAACTGTTTTTT. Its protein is CARSSTGTGGPNEKLFF.

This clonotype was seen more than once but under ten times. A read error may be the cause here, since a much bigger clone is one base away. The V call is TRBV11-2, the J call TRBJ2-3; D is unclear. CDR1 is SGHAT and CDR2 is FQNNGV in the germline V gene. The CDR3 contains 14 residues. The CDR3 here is CVSSSLDSTDTQYF. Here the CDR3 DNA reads TGTGTCAGCAGCTCCTTAGACAGCACAGATACGCAGTATTTT.

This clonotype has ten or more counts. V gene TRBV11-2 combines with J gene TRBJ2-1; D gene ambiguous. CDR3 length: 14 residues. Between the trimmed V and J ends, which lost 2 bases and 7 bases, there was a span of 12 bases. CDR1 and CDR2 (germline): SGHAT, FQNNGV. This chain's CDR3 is CASSLMDIANEQFF. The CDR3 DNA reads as TGTGCCAGCAGCTTAATGGATATCGCGAATGAGCAGTTCTTC.

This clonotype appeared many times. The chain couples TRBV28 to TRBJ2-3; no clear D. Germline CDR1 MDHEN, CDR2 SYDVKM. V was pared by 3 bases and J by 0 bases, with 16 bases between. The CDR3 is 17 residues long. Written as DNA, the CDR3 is TGTGCCAGCAGTTTTCGCCTCGGGCGAACTAGCACAGATACGCAGTATTTT. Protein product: CASSFRLGRTSTDTQYF.

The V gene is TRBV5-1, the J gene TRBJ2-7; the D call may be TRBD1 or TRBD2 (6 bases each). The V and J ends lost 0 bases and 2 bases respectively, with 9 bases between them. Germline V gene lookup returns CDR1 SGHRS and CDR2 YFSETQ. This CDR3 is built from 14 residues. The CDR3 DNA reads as TGCGCCAGCAGCTTGGAGGGGGGAGCCTACGAGCAGTACTTC. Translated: CASSLEGGAYEQYF.

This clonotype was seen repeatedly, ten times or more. The CDR3 loop is CASSPRLAGVLYNEQFF. DNA for the CDR3: TGTGCCAGCAGCCCCCGACTAGCGGGGGTTCTCTACAATGAGCAGTTCTTC. The chain links TRBV14 to TRBJ2-1; 12 positions agree with TRBD2. The germline V gene has CDR1 SGHDN and CDR2 FVKESK. The CDR3 is 17 residues long. The V segment lost 4 bases and the J segment 3 bases; nucleotides outside the gene matches: 7.